The 17 T cell receptor beta chains given below trace back to one sample, sequenced in a study of PD-1 blockade in classical Hodgkin lymphoma. Brentuximab vedotin exposure varied among the patients, all of whom had relapsed after autologous stem cell transplantation. Data came from immunoSEQ multiplex PCR; TCRdb stores just in-frame clones and leaves some out. The sample contains more than 90,000 clones, around 89% of which appear only once. Sequencing used peripheral blood mononuclear cells (PBMCs), obtained before the second cycle of nivolumab. The origin of the receptors is a human donor with classical Hodgkin lymphoma.

This chain uses TRBV30 with TRBJ1-6; D not resolved. The germline V gene encodes CDR1 GTSNPN and CDR2 SVGIG (reference sequence). The CDR3 has 15 residues. The V gene lost 3 bases and the J gene lost 6 bases, with 15 bases spanning the gap. This CDR3 reads CAWSRREAGNSPLHF. In DNA form, the CDR3 reads TGTGCCTGGAGCCGTAGGGAGGCGGGTAATTCACCCCTCCACTTT.

This clone was counted only a few times. The V call is TRBV18, the J call TRBJ1-6; D is undetermined. The CDR3 has 16 amino acids. V lost 5 bases and J 8 bases, leaving 19 bases between the germline ends. Germline values: CDR1 KGHSH, CDR2 LQKENI. The CDR3 spells CASSSTPPYLDSPLHF. DNA of the CDR3: TGTGCCAGCTCATCGACTCCTCCATATCTCGATTCACCCCTCCACTTT.

The chain links TRBV7-9 to TRBJ1-2; 7 bases match TRBD1. J gave up 2 bases and V 5 bases, and 2 bases lay outside the gene matches. The CDR3 runs to 13 residues. Germline loops: CDR1 SEHNR, CDR2 FQNEAQ (reference sequence). The CDR3 DNA follows: TGTGCCAGCAGCCCGGGACAGAACTATGGCTACACCTTC. Protein sequence: CASSPGQNYGYTF.

The chain employs TRBV4-3 and TRBJ2-1; the match to TRBD2 covers 8 bases. Losses at the gene ends were 4 bases for V and 6 bases for J; bases not matched to a gene: 8. The CDR3 is 15 residues long. The germline V gene encodes CDR1 LGHNA and CDR2 YSLEER. The DNA of the CDR3 is TGCGCCAGCAGCCTGTTGGCGGGGGGCTCCAATGAGCAGTTCTTC. This translates into CASSLLAGGSNEQFF.

This chain connects TRBV7-2 to TRBJ2-5; D could derive from TRBD1 or TRBD2 (5 bases each). The CDR3 length is 14 residues. Trimming pared 5 bases from V and 4 bases from J, leaving 14 bases between. Germline V gene lookup returns CDR1 SGHTA and CDR2 FQGNSA. DNA for the CDR3: TGTGCCAGCAGCCTTGGGACCAAGGGAGAGACCCAGTACTTC. Translated, it gives CASSLGTKGETQYF.

V and J are TRBV19 and TRBJ2-5, with D unclear. Trimming pared 5 bases from V and 4 bases from J, leaving 11 bases between. CDR3 length equals 13 residues. Germline values: CDR1 LNHDA, CDR2 SQIVND (reference sequence). CDR3 DNA: TGTGCCAGTAGTCTAAGGGCTGGAGAGACCCAGTACTTC. Translation gives CASSLRAGETQYF. Filled out from reference TRBV19 and TRBJ2-5, the complete variable domain reads DGGITQSPKYLFRKEGQNVTLSCEQNLNHDAMYWYRQDPGQGLRLIYYSQIVNDFQKGDIAEGYSVSREKKESFPLTVTSAQKNPTAFYLCASSLRAGETQYFGPGTRLLVL.

The V and J genes are TRBV6-1 and TRBJ1-5; D unresolved. The CDR3 contains 13 residues. V was clipped by 7 bases and J by 4 bases, with 11 bases between them. The germline V gene has CDR1 MNHNS and CDR2 SASEGT. CDR3 region: CASILNSNQPQHF. CDR3 nucleotide sequence: TGTGCCAGCATTCTAAATTCGAATCAGCCCCAGCATTTT.

The rearrangement links TRBV30 to TRBJ1-4; D is ambiguous. The CDR3 contains 14 residues. Germline V CDR1 and CDR2: GTSNPN, SVGIG (reference sequence). Trimming took off 0 bases at V and 10 bases at J, with 15 bases between the two ends. The CDR3 coding sequence is TGTGCCTGGAGTGTACGGGAGGGATTGGGAAAACTGTTTTTT. This sequence encodes CAWSVREGLGKLFF.

The chain links TRBV28 to TRBJ1-5; D remains unclear. The germline CDR1 and CDR2 sequences are MDHEN and SYDVKM. The length of the CDR3 is 11 residues. Trimming left V 5 bases short and J 7 bases short, with 6 bases between. CDR3 sequence: CASSIGQPQHF. As DNA, the CDR3 is TGTGCCAGCAGTATAGGACAGCCCCAGCATTTT.

The gene calls are TRBV5-8 and TRBJ1-6, with a tentative D call TRBD1 (6 bases). The CDR3 contains 14 residues. Trimming stripped 1 base from V and 6 bases from J, with 8 bases between. Germline CDR1 is SGHTS and CDR2 is YDEGEE. DNA of the CDR3: TGTGCCAGCAGCTTGAGGGGGACTAATTCACCCCTCCACTTT. Amino acid sequence: CASSLRGTNSPLHF.

The chain uses TRBV7-3 and TRBJ2-5; D is tentatively TRBD1 or TRBD2 (5 bases each). V lost 4 bases and J lost 5, with 11 bases in between. The CDR3 consists of 13 residues. The germline V gene has CDR1 SGHTA and CDR2 FQGTGA. The CDR3 protein is CASSSGRQETQYF. The CDR3, as DNA: TGTGCCAGCAGCTCGGGACGACAGGAGACCCAGTACTTC.

V and J are TRBV6-5 and TRBJ1-2; D is unclear. Germline assignment: CDR1 MNHEY and CDR2 SVGAGI. Trimming took 3 bases from V and 4 from J, leaving 9 bases between them. The CDR3 contains 13 residues. The CDR3 region is CASSYVDFYGYTF. The CDR3 coding sequence is TGTGCCAGCAGTTATGTCGACTTCTATGGCTACACCTTC.

This clone was picked up a small number of times. This sample also contains other DNA sequences that code for the same CDR3. The chain has TRBV7-9 and TRBJ1-5; D remains ambiguous. The CDR3 contains 13 residues. Germline CDR1 and CDR2: SEHNR and FQNEAQ (reference sequence). The V end was cut by 1 base, the J end by 4 bases, with 5 bases between. The CDR3 loop reads CASSLVENQPQHF. In nucleotides, the CDR3 is TGTGCCAGCAGCTTAGTAGAGAATCAGCCCCAGCATTTT.

V and J are TRBV7-9 and TRBJ2-3; 10 bases align to TRBD1. This CDR3 contains 16 residues. Germline loops: CDR1 SEHNR, CDR2 FQNEAQ (reference sequence). With V trimmed by 4 bases and J by 5 bases, 9 bases remained unmatched. The CDR3 coding sequence is TGTGCCAGCAGCTACCACGGGACAGGGGAACGAGATACGCAGTATTTT. As protein: CASSYHGTGERDTQYF.

J is TRBJ1-4 and V is TRBV4-1; D gene uncertain. CDR1 is MGHRA and CDR2 is YSYEKL in the germline V gene. V was pared by 0 bases and J by 2 bases, with 4 bases between. The CDR3 totals 14 residues. CDR3 nucleotide sequence: TGCGCCAGCAGCCAAGATCACACTAATGAAAAACTGTTTTTT. It codes for CASSQDHTNEKLFF.

V gene TRBV29-1 combines with J gene TRBJ2-1; weak D call: TRBD1 (6 bases). From germline, CDR1 is SQVTM and CDR2 ANQGSEA. The CDR3 consists of 16 residues. Trimming cost V 3 bases and J 7 bases, with 22 bases left between them. Here the CDR3 DNA reads TGCAGCGTTGACGGCAGGGGTCTCCGGTGGAGGAATGAGCAGTTCTTC. This codes for CSVDGRGLRWRNEQFF.

The chain carries TRBV29-1 and TRBJ1-1; D gene ambiguous. The V end was cut by 6 bases, the J end by 0 bases, with 5 bases between. This CDR3 has 11 residues. Germline V CDR1 and CDR2: SQVTM, ANQGSEA. The CDR3 loop is CSVRMNTEAFF. The CDR3 nucleotides read TGCAGCGTCAGGATGAACACTGAAGCTTTCTTT.